Below, 29 T cell receptor beta chains from the same sample are listed, as sequenced in a study of T cells in women clearing cervical HPV infection. Data came from immunoSEQ multiplex PCR; TCRdb stores just in-frame clones and leaves some out. The sample data list about 22,000 clones. What was sequenced was blood buffy coat. These receptor sequences come from a woman between 18 and 70 years old with a cervical HPV16 infection that either progressed to CIN3+ or cleared (not recorded which).

Concerning this clone itself: The missing CDR3 end, 3 residues past where the read stops, is filled in from the germline J gene. V gene TRBV7-2 combines with J gene TRBJ1-1, with D possibly being TRBD1 (5 bases). Looked up from germline, CDR1 is SGHTA and CDR2 is FQGNSA. The CDR3 totals 15 residues. The ends were cut back, 5 bases at V and 3 bases at J, with 16 bases in the middle. The CDR3: CASSLSSGSDTEAFF. CDR3 DNA, as far as it was read: TGTGCCAGCAGCCTCTCCTCAGGGTCTGACACTGAA.

With regard to this clone: The CDR3 end is not reached by the read, which stops 3 residues before it; the germline J gene fills it in. The rearrangement links TRBV11-2 to TRBJ1-1, with unresolved D. CDR1 SGHAT and CDR2 FQNNGV come from the germline V gene. Trimming took 4 bases from V and 4 from J, leaving 16 bases between them. The CDR3 totals 15 residues. CDR3 DNA, as far as it was read: TGTGCCAGCAGCTCGGCCCCCCAGGTTTTCACTGAA. Its protein product is CASSSAPQVFTE. The whole CDR3 region reads CASSSAPQVFTEAFF.

For this clone: The sequence runs out 3 residues before the end of the CDR3; the remainder is reconstructed from the germline J gene. The chain recombines TRBV6-4 with TRBJ2-3, with TRBD1 matching 9 bases. The CDR3 is 14 residues long. Germline CDR1 reads MRHNA; CDR2 reads SNTAGT. The junction had 3 bases not matched to a gene; V was cut back by 4 bases and J by 4 bases. The CDR3 bases that were read are TGTGCCAGCAGTGGAACAGGGGGCGCAGATACG. Its protein product is CASSGTGGADT. The complete CDR3 sequence is CASSGTGGADTQYF.

For this clone: The read halts 3 residues ahead of the CDR3 end, with the missing end drawn from the germline J gene. This chain connects TRBV29-1 to TRBJ2-1, with 12 nucleotides matching TRBD2. CDR3 length: 16 residues. With 5 bases clipped from V and 0 bases from J, the junction kept 5 bases outside the gene matches. Germline V CDR1 and CDR2: SQVTM, ANQGSEA. CDR3 loop: CSVTRTSGNSYNEQFF. The DNA read from the CDR3 is TGCAGCGTTACCCGGACTAGCGGGAACTCCTACAATGAG.

With respect to this clone: Read sequence stops 3 residues before the CDR3 end, and the germline J gene provides the missing end. The chain uses TRBV5-6 and TRBJ2-7, with D possibly matching TRBD1 (5 bases). V was cut by 0 bases and J by 4 bases, with 8 bases left in between. Germline CDR1 and CDR2: SGHDT and YYEEEE. The CDR3 loop spans 13 amino acids. The DNA read from the CDR3 is TGTGCCAGCAGCTTGGACAGGATGTACGAG. Translating gives CASSLDRMYE. The full CDR3 reads CASSLDRMYEQYF.

A note on this clone: The read finishes 3 residues shy of the CDR3 end, and the germline J gene is used to complete it. The chain couples TRBV20-1 to TRBJ2-3; 10 bases match TRBD2. V gave up 3 bases and J gave up 1 base; unmatched junction bases: 19. Germline lookup yields CDR1 DFQATT and CDR2 SNEGSKA (reference sequence). The CDR3 length is 20 residues. CDR3 DNA, as far as it was read: TGCAGTGCTAGTGAGTCCGGTAAACTAGCGGGACCATTGGGCACAGATACG. It translates to CSASESGKLAGPLGTDT. The full CDR3 sequence reads CSASESGKLAGPLGTDTQYF.

A note on this clone: The read terminates 3 residues before the CDR3 end, so the remaining end is supplied by the germline J gene. V gene TRBV18 combines with J gene TRBJ1-3; possibly TRBD1 for D (6 bases). This CDR3 is built from 15 residues. In germline, CDR1 is KGHSH, CDR2 LQKENI. Trimming took off 2 bases at V and 0 bases at J, with 8 bases between the two ends. The CDR3: CASSPGGDSGNTIYF. CDR3 DNA, as far as it was read: TGTGCCAGCTCACCAGGGGGCGACTCTGGAAACACC.

CDR3 in amino acids: CASSEATGINSPLHF. CDR3 DNA (partial): TGTGCCAGCTCAGAAGCGACAGGGATAAATTCACCC. The chain joins TRBV18 to TRBJ1-6; 7 bases fit TRBD1. The read is 3 residues too short to cover the CDR3 end, so that end is filled in from the germline J gene. CDR1 is KGHSH, CDR2 LQKENI, per germline. The CDR3 covers 15 residues. V trimming: 5 bases; J trimming: 7 bases; junction bases outside the gene matches: 8.

Note on this clone: The read ends 3 residues early relative to the CDR3; the germline J gene fills the gap. The V call is TRBV7-9, the J call TRBJ1-1, with D perhaps TRBD1 (6 bases). With 1 base removed from V and 1 base from J, the gap between germline ends came to 10 bases. CDR1 is SEHNR and CDR2 is FQNEAQ in the germline V gene (reference sequence). The CDR3 sequence is 15 residues long. CDR3: CASSLGQVKNTEAFF. CDR3 bases read: TGTGCCAGCAGCTTAGGACAGGTCAAGAACACTGAA. Full variable domain (remainder filled in from reference TRBV7-9 and TRBJ1-1): DTGVSQNPRHKITKRGQNVTFRCDPISEHNRLYWYRQTLGQGPEFLTYFQNEAQLEKSRLLSDRFSAERPKGSFSTLEIQRTEQGDSAMYLCASSLGQVKNTEAFFGQGTRLTVV.

Concerning this clone itself: The CDR3 end lies 3 residues beyond the end of the read and is filled in from the germline J gene. This chain uses TRBV12-3 or TRBV12-4 with TRBJ2-1; the match to TRBD1 covers 7 bases. After removal of 4 bases from V and 8 bases from J, the junction contained 11 bases not matched to a gene. The CDR3 length is 15 residues. The sequenced part of the CDR3 DNA is TGTGCCAGCAGTTCCCCTCTGACAGGGAACCATGAG. Protein sequence: CASSSPLTGNHE. The whole CDR3 reads CASSSPLTGNHEQFF.

For this clone: Coverage ceases 3 residues before the CDR3 finishes, and the germline J gene fills in the end. V gene TRBV18 combines with J gene TRBJ2-7; TRBD1 might be the D (6 bases). The CDR3 runs to 16 residues. The germline gives CDR1 KGHSH, CDR2 LQKENI. The germline V and J ends were trimmed by 4 bases and 0 bases, with 16 bases remaining between them. The covered CDR3 bases are TGTGCCAGCTCACGAATCCCTACAGGGAGCTCCTACGAG. It is translated as CASSRIPTGSSYE. The CDR3 in full is CASSRIPTGSSYEQYF.

Concerning this clone itself: The read terminates 3 residues before the CDR3 end, so the remaining end is supplied by the germline J gene. The chain joins TRBV20-1 to TRBJ1-5, with 10 bases lining up with TRBD1. With V trimmed by 1 base and J by 6 bases, 9 bases remained unmatched. Germline CDR1 DFQATT, CDR2 SNEGSKA (reference sequence). CDR3 length: 16 residues. The CDR3 bases that were read are TGCAGTGCTAGAGGGGGACAGGGGCATTATAGTCAGCCC. It translates to CSARGGQGHYSQP. The full-length CDR3 reads as CSARGGQGHYSQPQHF.

Concerning this clone: The observed sequence ends 3 residues before the CDR3 terminus, with the missing tail filled in from the germline J gene. The chain couples TRBV5-1 to TRBJ2-2; weak D call: TRBD1 (7 bases). The CDR3 is 15 amino acids. Germline CDR1 and CDR2: SGHRS and YFSETQ. V lost 0 bases and J lost 6, with 12 bases in between. The CDR3 sequence is CASSLAQGGAGELFF. Incomplete CDR3 DNA: TGCGCCAGCAGCTTGGCGCAGGGGGGAGCCGGGGAG.

As concerns this clone: The read halts 3 residues ahead of the CDR3 end, with the missing end drawn from the germline J gene. This rearrangement joins TRBV4-1 to TRBJ1-2, with 7 bases identical to TRBD1. Per the germline V gene, CDR1 is MGHRA and CDR2 is YSYEKL. CDR3 length equals 15 residues. V lost 0 bases, J lost 4 bases, and 5 bases stayed unmatched. CDR3 protein: CASSQERGRSYGYTF. The DNA read from the CDR3 is TGCGCCAGCAGCCAAGAAAGGGGGCGCAGCTATGGC.

With respect to this clone: Read sequence stops 3 residues before the CDR3 end, and the germline J gene provides the missing end. The gene calls are TRBV20-1 and TRBJ2-7; TRBD1 matches 10 bases. CDR1 is DFQATT, CDR2 SNEGSKA, per germline (reference sequence). The CDR3 is 18 amino acids. Trimming at V came to 5 bases and at J to 2 bases, leaving 18 bases not matched to a gene. The sequenced CDR3 bases are TGCAGTGCTTTCGAACCGGGACAGGGGTGGAAAGAGACCTACGAG. Protein: CSAFEPGQGWKETYE. The full CDR3 reads CSAFEPGQGWKETYEQYF.

With respect to this clone: The read terminates 3 residues before the CDR3 end, so the remaining end is supplied by the germline J gene. This rearrangement joins TRBV7-2 to TRBJ2-1; perhaps TRBD1 as D (6 bases). The germline V and J ends were trimmed by 3 bases and 4 bases, with 10 bases remaining between them. The CDR3 contains 14 residues. Germline values: CDR1 SGHTA, CDR2 FQGNSA. The CDR3 loop is CASSFQGQYNEQFF. The CDR3 bases that were read are TGTGCCAGCAGCTTTCAAGGACAGTACAATGAG.

In the case of this clone: The read halts 3 residues ahead of the CDR3 end, with the missing end drawn from the germline J gene. The rearrangement uses TRBV13 and TRBJ1-3, with unresolved D. The CDR3 loop spans 15 amino acids. Trimming shortened V by 0 bases and J by 0 bases, and 6 bases separated the two germline ends. CDR1 and CDR2 from the germline V gene are PRHDT and FYEKMQ (reference sequence). CDR3 bases read: TGTGCCAGCAGCTTAGGACGGGGCTCTGGAAACACC. Its translation: CASSLGRGSGNT. The full CDR3 is CASSLGRGSGNTIYF.

Points on this clone: The observed sequence ends 3 residues before the CDR3 terminus, with the missing tail filled in from the germline J gene. The chain has TRBV2 and TRBJ2-2, with 9 bases that match TRBD1. There are 14 residues in the CDR3. Germline CDR1 and CDR2: SNHLY and FYNNEI. The J segment lost 5 bases and the V segment lost 6 bases, leaving 4 bases of the junction unmatched. CDR3 DNA (partial): TGTGCCAGCAGGGCCGGGACAGGGACCGGGGAG. It is translated as CASRAGTGTGE. The complete CDR3 protein is CASRAGTGTGELFF.

As to this clone: The read ends 3 residues shy of where the CDR3 ends; the end is completed using the germline J gene. J is TRBJ1-1 and V is TRBV30; the D is unclear. The V gene's germline CDR1 is GTSNPN and CDR2 SVGIG (reference sequence). V was trimmed by 0 bases and J by 1 base, leaving 6 bases between them. The CDR3 is 13 residues long. The DNA read from the CDR3 is TGTGCCTGGAGTGTCCAGAAGAACACTGAA. This gives the protein CAWSVQKNTE. The full CDR3 reads CAWSVQKNTEAFF.

As to this clone: The read ends 3 residues shy of where the CDR3 ends; the end is completed using the germline J gene. This chain joins TRBV10-2 and TRBJ2-7, with a possible D match to TRBD1 (5 bases). The CDR3 loop spans 11 amino acids. The V and J ends lost 9 bases and 3 bases respectively, with 9 bases between them. Germline CDR1 WSHSY, CDR2 SAAADI. The chain's CDR3 is CARGVYYEQYF. The CDR3 bases that were read are TGCGCCAGAGGGGTTTACTACGAG.

A remark on this clone: The read stops 3 residues short of the end of the CDR3; the missing end is completed from the germline J gene. This sequence joins TRBV5-1 and TRBJ1-2; 8 bases line up with TRBD1. Germline lookup yields CDR1 SGHRS and CDR2 YFSETQ. The length of the CDR3 is 15 residues. Trimming removed 4 bases from V and 2 bases from J; junction bases left unmatched: 7. The CDR3: CASSPGQGANYGYTF. CDR3 DNA (partial): TGCGCCAGCAGCCCCGGACAGGGAGCCAACTATGGC.

A word on this clone: The CDR3 extends 3 residues past the end of the read, so its final part is completed from the germline J gene. This rearrangement joins TRBV20-1 to TRBJ2-5; a weak D match, TRBD2 (7 bases). V was trimmed by 0 bases and J by 3 bases, leaving 14 bases between them. CDR1 and CDR2 (germline): DFQATT, SNEGSKA (reference sequence). The CDR3 has 15 amino acids. The CDR3 DNA, read in part, is TGCAGTGCTAGAGATGGAGGGGGGGTGAAAGAGACC. This translates into CSARDGGGVKET. The entire CDR3 protein is CSARDGGGVKETQYF.

Comments on this clone: The read ends 3 residues before the CDR3 terminus; that terminus is restored from the germline J gene. This chain connects TRBV5-1 to TRBJ2-5; perhaps TRBD1 as D (5 bases). The CDR3 contains 15 residues. The V end lost 0 bases, the J end lost 2 bases, and 11 bases lay between the germline ends. Germline CDR1 is SGHRS and CDR2 is YFSETQ. The sequenced part of the CDR3 DNA is TGCGCCAGCAGCTTGGACTGGGGCGGTCAAGAGACC. As protein: CASSLDWGGQET. The entire CDR3 protein is CASSLDWGGQETQYF.

As for this clone: The read ends 3 residues before the CDR3 terminus; that terminus is restored from the germline J gene. The chain links TRBV6-1 to TRBJ1-1; TRBD1 matches at 7 bases. The CDR3 totals 15 residues. Germline V gives CDR1 MNHNS, CDR2 SASEGT. V was clipped by 2 bases and J by 5 bases; unmatched bases: 8. The chain's CDR3 is CASSELGGAETEAFF. Incomplete CDR3 DNA: TGTGCCAGCAGTGAACTAGGGGGCGCGGAGACTGAA.

In regard to this clone: The read ends 3 residues before the CDR3 terminus; that terminus is restored from the germline J gene. The rearrangement uses TRBV7-2 and TRBJ2-5, with TRBD2 matching over 7 bases. The ends lost 5 bases at V and 3 bases at J; junction bases unmatched: 6. The CDR3 totals 14 residues. Looked up from germline, CDR1 is SGHTA and CDR2 is FQGNSA. The sequenced part of the CDR3 DNA is TGTGCCAGCAGCCCGGGGCTAGCGGAAGAGACC. This codes for CASSPGLAEET. The CDR3, in full, reads CASSPGLAEETQYF.

Details on this clone: The CDR3 extends 3 residues past the end of the read, so its final part is completed from the germline J gene. The chain carries TRBV7-2 and TRBJ1-1, with D maybe TRBD1 (6 bases). CDR1 and CDR2 from the germline V gene are SGHTA and FQGNSA. This CDR3 is 15 amino acids long. Trimming took 2 bases from V and 4 from J, leaving 14 bases between them. CDR3 DNA (partial): TGTGCCAGCAGCTTAACAGGGCTTATGGGCACTGAA. Translation: CASSLTGLMGTE. The CDR3 in its entirety is CASSLTGLMGTEAFF.

A remark on this clone: The read comes to an end 3 residues before the CDR3 does, leaving the germline J gene to fill in the end. This rearrangement joins TRBV10-3 to TRBJ2-3; D perhaps matches TRBD2 (7 bases). CDR1 is ENHRY, CDR2 SYGVKD, per germline. This CDR3 has 16 residues. V shed 0 bases and J shed 3 bases, with 13 bases lying between them. The part of the CDR3 DNA that was read is TGTGCCATCAGTGAGTCCCGCGGGGGCGGTACAGATACG. It encodes CAISESRGGGTDT. The CDR3, in full, reads CAISESRGGGTDTQYF.

Notes on this clone: The read ends 3 residues early relative to the CDR3; the germline J gene fills the gap. This rearrangement joins TRBV11-2 to TRBJ1-6, with TRBD1 as a possible D gene (5 bases). This CDR3 region has 15 residues. Germline V gene lookup returns CDR1 SGHAT and CDR2 FQNNGV. Trimming pared 5 bases from V and 10 bases from J, leaving 18 bases between. The CDR3 DNA, read in part, is TGTGCCAGCAGCCCCTTTATCGGGGGAGGCTCACCC. Encoded protein: CASSPFIGGGSP. The complete CDR3 protein is CASSPFIGGGSPLHF.

Worth noting for this clone: Read data end 3 residues before the CDR3 end; the end is taken from the germline J gene. The chain links TRBV4-2 to TRBJ1-2; D is uncertain. Germline V gene lookup returns CDR1 LGHNA and CDR2 YNFKEQ. The CDR3 loop spans 12 amino acids. Trimming took 2 bases from V and 3 from J, leaving 4 bases between them. Partial CDR3 DNA: TGTGCCAGCAGCCAACCCGACTATGGC. It yields the protein CASSQPDYG. The full-length CDR3 reads as CASSQPDYGYTF.